A single sample is the source of the 8 T cell receptor beta chains below, sequenced in a study of T cell changes during pregnancy in multiple sclerosis. The data were produced by immunoSEQ multiplex PCR, yet TCRdb's version contains in-frame clones alone and is incomplete. The sample consists of approximately 44,000 clones, about nine tenths of them appearing once. The sample consisted of CD4+ T cells from peripheral blood mononuclear cells, taken before pregnancy. The receptors were gathered from a female donor with multiple sclerosis, enrolled in a pregnancy study.

V and J are TRBV7-2 and TRBJ2-3, with TRBD1 matching over 10 bases. CDR1 and CDR2 (germline): SGHTA, FQGNSA. V shed 6 bases, J shed 2 bases, and the junction held 14 bases outside the gene matches. This CDR3 comprises 18 residues. The CDR3 bases are TGTGCCAGCAGACAACCGGGACAGGGGCAGGATTACACAGATACGCAGTATTTT. Amino acids: CASRQPGQGQDYTDTQYF.

The CDR3 nucleotides are TGTGCCAGCTCACCAGTGATGTTCAGTGAGGGGGCCAAGCCCCAGCATTTT. Its translation: CASSPVMFSEGAKPQHF. V is TRBV18 and J is TRBJ1-5; TRBD1 aligns across 7 bases. From germline, CDR1 is KGHSH and CDR2 LQKENI. The ends lost 2 bases at V and 8 bases at J; junction bases unmatched: 15. There are 17 residues in the CDR3.

The gene calls are TRBV20-1 and TRBJ2-7; a possible D gene is TRBD2 (5 bases). Per germline, CDR1 DFQATT and CDR2 SNEGSKA (reference sequence). V lost 4 bases, J lost 3 bases, and 7 bases lay in between. The CDR3 is made up of 11 amino acids. The DNA of the CDR3 is TGCAGTGCTACTGGACTCTACGAGCAGTACTTC. This sequence encodes CSATGLYEQYF.

The CDR3 region is CASSRTQSYGYTF. The CDR3 nucleotides read TGTGCCAGCAGCCGAACACAATCCTATGGCTACACCTTC. V is TRBV7-3 and J is TRBJ1-2, with D uncertain. Trimming removed 5 bases at V and 4 bases at J, with 11 bases between. CDR3 length equals 13 residues. Germline V gene data show CDR1 as SGHTA and CDR2 as FQGTGA.

This chain uses TRBV2 with TRBJ1-5; a weak D match, TRBD1 (6 bases). Germline V CDR1 and CDR2: SNHLY, FYNNEI. Deletions cut 10 bases from V and 1 base from J, with 17 bases between. The CDR3 sequence is 15 residues long. CDR3 sequence: CATRAGVGSNQPQHF. CDR3 in DNA: TGTGCCACCAGGGCAGGGGTGGGGAGCAATCAGCCCCAGCATTTT.

The chain has TRBV2 and TRBJ2-3, with 12 bases matching TRBD2. V shed 9 bases, J shed 2 bases, and the junction held 9 bases outside the gene matches. The V gene's germline CDR1 is SNHLY and CDR2 FYNNEI. The CDR3 length is 16 residues. The CDR3 bases are TGTGCCAGTTCACTTCTAGCGGGAGGGCCCACAGATACGCAGTATTTT. Translated, it gives CASSLLAGGPTDTQYF.

This chain joins TRBV4-1 and TRBJ2-1; 12 nucleotides agree with TRBD2. The germline V gene has CDR1 MGHRA and CDR2 YSYEKL. Trimming took 5 bases from V and 6 from J; bases not matched to a gene: 8. This CDR3 has 16 residues. CDR3 DNA sequence: TGCGCCAGCAGCTTCGAAGGACTAGCGGGGCGCAATGAGCAGTTCTTC. Amino acids: CASSFEGLAGRNEQFF.

The chain links TRBV7-9 to TRBJ1-1; no clear D. The CDR3 contains 13 residues. V lost 4 bases to trimming and J lost 1 base, with 7 bases between them. Germline V CDR1 and CDR2: SEHNR, FQNEAQ (reference sequence). The CDR3 nucleotides are TGTGCCAGCAGCTACGGAGGGAACACTGAAGCTTTCTTT. This translates into CASSYGGNTEAFF.